Below, 10 T cell receptor beta chains from the same sample are listed, as sequenced in a study of blood T cells in healthy people across ages. The second PCR ran about 6 to 11 cycles with a sample-barcoded 5' primer and J-beta primers. MiXCR, applied by TCRdb to the 5' RACE reads, yields one record per CDR3 protein. The sample includes about 840,000 distinct CDR3 sequences, 25% to 35% of them seen just once. Another study also made use of these data, one on T cells of mothers and their children.

The material sequenced was blood. The receptors shown here come from a woman in her 40s in good health.

This clonotype was seen a handful of times. This chain links TRBV7-9 with TRBJ2-1; weak D call: TRBD1 (6 bases). V lost 1 base and J lost 4, with 14 bases in between. The germline V gene has CDR1 SEHNR and CDR2 FQNEAQ (reference sequence). The CDR3 contains 16 residues. In nucleotides, the CDR3 is TGTGCCAGCAGCTTAGAGGGGACACGGGTTTACAATGAGCAGTTCTTC. Its protein product is CASSLEGTRVYNEQFF.

This chain links TRBV7-2 with TRBJ1-2, with 8 bases aligning to TRBD1. The germline V gene encodes CDR1 SGHTA and CDR2 FQGNSA. The CDR3 length is 15 residues. With V trimmed by 5 bases and J by 5 bases, 10 bases remained unmatched. Written as DNA, the CDR3 is TGTGCCAGCAGCCAGCAATGGACAGGGACTTATGGCTACACCTTC. Amino acid sequence: CASSQQWTGTYGYTF.

On this clonotype itself: This sequence may be a read error, since a much larger clone differs from it by one base. The chain uses TRBV20-1 and TRBJ2-4, with 7 bases aligning to TRBD2. The V gene end was trimmed by 2 bases and the J gene end by 13 bases; junction bases not matched to a gene: 20. The length of the CDR3 is 16 residues. Germline CDR1 is DFQATT and CDR2 is SNEGSKA (reference sequence). CDR3: CSARYPAGPTYNEQYF. CDR3 in DNA: TGCAGTGCTAGATACCCAGCGGGACCCACCTACAATGAGCAGTACTTC.

The rearrangement joins TRBV11-1 to TRBJ2-5; D not resolved. The closer fit of TRBJ2-1 to the DNA end suggests the J call may be wrong. The CDR3 is 13 amino acids. From germline, CDR1 is SGHAT and CDR2 FQDESV (reference sequence). The CDR3, as DNA: TGTGCCAGCAGCTTAGCCCGTCAAGAGACCCAGTTCTTC. Its protein product is CASSLARQETQFF.

The V call is TRBV27, the J call TRBJ2-7; a possible D gene is TRBD2 (5 bases). The ends were cut back, 5 bases at V and 4 bases at J, with 15 bases in the middle. This CDR3 contains 14 residues. CDR1 is MNHEY, CDR2 SMNVEV, per germline (reference sequence). The CDR3 reads CASSRAAAPYEQYF. The CDR3 nucleotides read TGTGCCAGCAGTCGCGCAGCGGCTCCATACGAGCAGTACTTC.

This clonotype was observed a handful of times. The chain uses TRBV3-1 and TRBJ1-5, with D perhaps TRBD1 (6 bases). The CDR3 spans 14 residues. Trimming stripped 2 bases from V and 11 bases from J, with 16 bases between. The germline CDR1 and CDR2 sequences are LGHDT and YNNKEL (reference sequence). CDR3: CASSQWSDRLTQHF. The CDR3 DNA is TGTGCCAGCAGCCAATGGAGCGACAGGCTCACCCAGCATTTT.

The chain joins TRBV11-2 to TRBJ2-3; 12 nucleotides agree with TRBD2. The CDR3 is made up of 17 amino acids. Looked up from germline, CDR1 is SGHAT and CDR2 is FQNNGV. Trimming removed 0 bases from V and 2 bases from J; junction bases left unmatched: 3. The CDR3 DNA reads TGTGCCAGCAGCTTAGATCTAGCGGGGGGGATCACAGATACGCAGTATTTT. Protein sequence: CASSLDLAGGITDTQYF.

The table lists this clonotype with a count of one. The CDR3 coding sequence is TGCAGTGCTAACCCACTAGCGGGGGAAACAGATACGCAGTATTTT. Translated: CSANPLAGETDTQYF. The chain links TRBV20-1 to TRBJ2-3; 11 nucleotides align to TRBD2. V lost 4 bases to trimming and J lost 3 bases; unmatched junction nucleotides: 6. The CDR3 covers 15 residues. The germline CDR1 and CDR2 sequences are DFQATT and SNEGSKA (reference sequence).

In its sample, this clonotype was seen many times. The rearrangement links TRBV12-3 or TRBV12-4 to TRBJ2-7, with 8 bases lining up with TRBD2. The J segment lost 4 bases and the V segment lost 6 bases, leaving 11 bases of the junction unmatched. The CDR3 spans 15 residues. CDR3 sequence reads: CASRLSGGDQYEQYF. CDR3 nucleotides: TGTGCCAGCAGGCTCAGCGGGGGCGACCAATACGAGCAGTACTTC.

This clonotype came up a few times. The rearrangement uses TRBV6-5 and TRBJ2-2; D is ambiguous. The germline V and J ends were trimmed by 7 bases and 7 bases, with 19 bases remaining between them. Per the germline V gene, CDR1 is MNHEY and CDR2 is SVGAGI. This CDR3 has 15 amino acids. In DNA, the CDR3 is TGTGCCAGCACGAAAAGGGCAGCCGGCGGCGGGGAGCTGTTTTTT. Translation gives CASTKRAAGGGELFF.